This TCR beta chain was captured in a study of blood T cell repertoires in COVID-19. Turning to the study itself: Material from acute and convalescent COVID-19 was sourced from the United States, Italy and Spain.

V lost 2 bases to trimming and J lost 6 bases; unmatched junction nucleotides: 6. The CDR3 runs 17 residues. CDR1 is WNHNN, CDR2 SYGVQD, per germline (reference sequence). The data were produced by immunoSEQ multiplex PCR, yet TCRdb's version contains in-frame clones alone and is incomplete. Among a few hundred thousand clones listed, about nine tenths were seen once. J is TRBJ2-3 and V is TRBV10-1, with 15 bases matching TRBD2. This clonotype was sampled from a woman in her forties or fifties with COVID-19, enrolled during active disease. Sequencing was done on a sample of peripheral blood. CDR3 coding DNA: TGCGCCAGCAGTGAGGAGGGACTAGCGGGGGGCCGGGATACGCAGTATTTT. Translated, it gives CASSEEGLAGGRDTQYF.